This T cell receptor (beta chain) was recorded in a study of CD8+CD57+ T cells in acquired aplastic anemia. This clonotype was seen a single time. At one end, the junction sequence differs from germline, possibly due to a read error. This CDR3 has 14 residues. Germline values: CDR1 SGHDT, CDR2 YYEEEE. Genomic DNA, the template, was used for profiling of the TCR beta VDJ and CDR3. TCRdb reprocessed the reads with MiXCR, giving one entry per CDR3 protein. This table holds approximately 260,000 distinct CDR3 sequences, roughly 80% found once. Only patients with CD8+CD57+ cell expansion on flow cytometry were chosen for sequencing. The enrolled patients all had severe acquired aplastic anemia.

The sequence was collected from a human donor with aplastic anemia. The chain employs TRBV5-6 and TRBJ2-7; D perhaps matches TRBD2 (5 bases). The sample consisted of sorted CD4+, CD8+, or CD8+CD57+ T cells (not recorded which) from PBMCs. The CDR3 here is CATSFQRVAYEQYF. The CDR3 nucleotides are TGTGCCACCAGCTTCCAGAGGGTAGCCTACGAGCAGTACTTC.